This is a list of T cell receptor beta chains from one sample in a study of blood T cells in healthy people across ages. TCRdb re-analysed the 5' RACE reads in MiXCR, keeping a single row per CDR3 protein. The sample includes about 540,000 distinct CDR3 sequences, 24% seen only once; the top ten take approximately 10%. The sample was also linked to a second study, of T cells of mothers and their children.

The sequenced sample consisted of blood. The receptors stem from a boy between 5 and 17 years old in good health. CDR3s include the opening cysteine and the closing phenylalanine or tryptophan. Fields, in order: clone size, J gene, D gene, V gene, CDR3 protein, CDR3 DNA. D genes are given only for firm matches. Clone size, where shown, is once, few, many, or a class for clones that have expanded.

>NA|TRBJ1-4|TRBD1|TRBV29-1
CSVRWDREVTNEKLFF
TGCAGCGTTAGATGGGACAGGGAGGTAACTAATGAAAAACTGTTTTTT
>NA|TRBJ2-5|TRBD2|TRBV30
CAWSQVAGFETQYF
TGTGCCTGGAGTCAGGTAGCGGGGTTTGAGACCCAGTACTTC
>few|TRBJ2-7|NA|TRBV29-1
CSVLLSSYEQYF
TGCAGCGTCCTACTTAGCTCCTACGAGCAGTACTTC
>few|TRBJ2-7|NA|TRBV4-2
CASSRGTAESYEQYF
TGTGCCAGCAGCCGCGGGACAGCTGAATCCTACGAGCAGTACTTC
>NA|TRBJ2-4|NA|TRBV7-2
CASSLEGGKNIQYF
TGTGCCAGCAGCTTAGAGGGGGGCAAAAACATTCAGTACTTC
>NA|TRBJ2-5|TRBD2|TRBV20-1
CSASGTSGSKGETQYF
TGCAGTGCTAGCGGGACTAGCGGGAGTAAAGGGGAGACCCAGTACTTC
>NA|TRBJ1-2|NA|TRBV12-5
CASGLDTAGGYTF
TGTGCTAGTGGTTTGGACACCGCTGGGGGCTACACCTTC
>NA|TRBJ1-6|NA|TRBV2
CASSDRTSPLHF
TGTGCCAGCAGTGACAGGACCTCACCCCTCCACTTT
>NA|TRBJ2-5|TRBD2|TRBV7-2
CASRRLAEETQYF
TGTGCCAGCAGGCGACTAGCGGAAGAGACCCAGTACTTC
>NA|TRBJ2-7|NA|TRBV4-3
CASSQDVGYGAEQYF
TGCGCCAGCAGCCAAGATGTGGGGTATGGCGCTGAGCAGTACTTC
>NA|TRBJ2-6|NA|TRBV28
CASSFQDIAGANVLTF
TGTGCCAGCAGTTTCCAGGACATCGCTGGGGCCAACGTCCTGACTTTC
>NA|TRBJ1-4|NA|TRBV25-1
CASSEKGENEKLFF
TGTGCCAGCAGTGAAAAGGGGGAAAATGAAAAACTGTTTTTT
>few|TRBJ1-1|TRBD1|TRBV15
CATSQTGGWTEAFF
TGTGCCACCAGCCAGACAGGGGGCTGGACTGAAGCTTTCTTT